These 14 T cell receptor beta chains were all obtained from the same sample, sequenced in a study of blood T cell repertoires in COVID-19. Produced via immunoSEQ multiplex PCR; TCRdb's table is partial and in-frame only. Here the sample spans nearly 200,000 clones, 80% to 85% being singletons. The sequenced sample was peripheral blood. These receptors all come from a human donor in a cohort sampled during active COVID-19.

The chain employs TRBV5-4 and TRBJ2-2; D unclear. The CDR3 loop spans 15 amino acids. CDR1 is SGHNT and CDR2 is YYREEE in the germline V gene (reference sequence). Trimming removed 1 base from V and 5 bases from J, with 12 bases in between. DNA of the CDR3: TGTGCCAGCAGCTTGTCTGAGGTTCAGACCGGGGAGCTGTTTTTT. Translation: CASSLSEVQTGELFF.

This rearrangement joins TRBV6-5 to TRBJ2-2; TRBD1 might be the D (5 bases). Looked up from germline, CDR1 is MNHEY and CDR2 is SVGAGI. The CDR3 length is 14 residues. The V gene lost 8 bases and the J gene lost 6 bases, with 16 bases spanning the gap. CDR3 nucleotide sequence: TGTGCCAGCCGTCCAGGGAATCGGGCCGGGGAGCTGTTTTTT. This sequence encodes CASRPGNRAGELFF.

The V call is TRBV28, the J call TRBJ1-1; weak D call: TRBD1 (6 bases). V was cut by 3 bases and J by 3 bases, with 8 bases left in between. CDR1 is MDHEN, CDR2 SYDVKM, per germline. This CDR3 region has 13 residues. CDR3 region: CASSLYRDTEAFF. For the CDR3, the DNA is TGTGCCAGCAGTTTGTACAGGGACACTGAAGCTTTCTTT. Drawing the rest from reference TRBV28 and TRBJ1-1, the complete variable domain is DVKVTQSSRYLVKRTGEKVFLECVQDMDHENMFWYRQDPGLGLRLIYFSYDVKMKEKGDIPEGYSVSREKKERFSLILESASTNQTSMYLCASSLYRDTEAFFGQGTRLTVV.

The genes are TRBV29-1 and TRBJ1-1, with a weak D call TRBD1 (6 bases). Germline V gene sequence: CDR1 SQVTM, CDR2 ANQGSEA. Trimming cost V 6 bases and J 1 base, with 12 bases left between them. There are 13 residues in the CDR3. The CDR3 sequence: CSVSGQQNTEAFF. The CDR3 DNA reads TGCAGCGTGAGCGGACAGCAGAACACTGAAGCTTTCTTT.

The rearrangement links TRBV7-2 to TRBJ2-5; 8 nucleotides agree with TRBD2. V gave up 6 bases and J gave up 2 bases; unmatched junction bases: 5. This CDR3 contains 14 residues. Germline values: CDR1 SGHTA, CDR2 FQGNSA. CDR3 residues: CASSRGRSQETQYF. The CDR3 region has the DNA TGTGCCAGCAGTCGCGGGAGGTCACAAGAGACCCAGTACTTC.

The chain recombines TRBV18 with TRBJ2-7; D gene unclear. The CDR3 has 16 amino acids. V shed 5 bases and J shed 1 base, with 18 bases lying between them. The V gene's germline CDR1 is KGHSH and CDR2 LQKENI. CDR3 bases: TGTGCCAGCTCAGCCCTCGCTCCTCAGGCATCCTACGAGCAGTACTTC. It encodes CASSALAPQASYEQYF.

The rearrangement links TRBV10-3 to TRBJ1-3; 8 nucleotides align to TRBD1. This CDR3 region has 19 residues. Germline lookup yields CDR1 ENHRY and CDR2 SYGVKD. Germline trimming cut 6 bases from V and 0 bases from J; bases unmatched to any gene: 16. The CDR3: CAIRTGQGLRSSSGNTIYF. CDR3 in DNA: TGTGCCATCAGAACCGGACAGGGTCTACGTTCAAGCTCTGGAAACACCATATATTTT.

This clone showed up just a few times. This chain joins TRBV28 and TRBJ1-3, with TRBD1 matching 7 bases. Germline V lookup: CDR1 MDHEN, CDR2 SYDVKM. The CDR3 totals 12 residues. Trimming took 5 bases from V and 8 from J; bases not matched to a gene: 3. Here the CDR3 reads CASSRQGYTIYF. In DNA form, the CDR3 reads TGTGCCAGCAGTAGACAGGGATACACCATATATTTT.

The chain joins TRBV3-1 (or the pseudogene TRBV3-2) to TRBJ1-1; D unresolved. Germline V gene sequence: CDR1 LGHDT, CDR2 YNNKEL (reference sequence). The germline V and J ends were trimmed by 1 base and 5 bases, with 8 bases remaining between them. CDR3 size: 13 residues. CDR3 in amino acids: CASSQVAGTEAFF. In DNA form, the CDR3 reads TGTGCCAGCAGCCAAGTTGCGGGGACTGAAGCTTTCTTT.

The rearrangement links TRBV4-1 to TRBJ1-3; no clear D gene. The CDR3 has 16 residues. Trimming pared 3 bases from V and 1 base from J, leaving 13 bases between. CDR1 and CDR2 (germline): MGHRA, YSYEKL. CDR3 DNA: TGCGCCAGCAGCCAGCGCGGGGTGGGTTCTGGAAACACCATATATTTT. This translates into CASSQRGVGSGNTIYF.

V and J are TRBV6-6 and TRBJ2-1; D perhaps matches TRBD2 (8 bases). V lost 5 bases, J lost 10 bases, and 33 bases lay in between. Germline-derived CDR1 and CDR2 are MNHNY and SVGAGI (reference sequence). This CDR3 has 19 amino acids. This CDR3 is CASSRARDRDQRESREQFF. The CDR3 coding sequence is TGTGCCAGCAGTCGAGCCCGAGACAGGGACCAGCGGGAGTCTCGGGAGCAGTTCTTC.

This clone came up a few times. The chain links TRBV11-2 to TRBJ2-2; a possible D gene is TRBD1 (6 bases). Germline loops: CDR1 SGHAT, CDR2 FQNNGV. V was clipped by 1 base and J by 6 bases, with 12 bases between them. This CDR3 spans 15 amino acids. The CDR3 nucleotides read TGTGCCAGCAGCTTAGTGCCAGGGGTGTCCGGGGAGCTGTTTTTT. It translates to CASSLVPGVSGELFF.

This rearrangement joins TRBV11-3 to TRBJ2-1; 8 bases are a match to TRBD2. The CDR3 runs to 15 residues. The V gene end was trimmed by 5 bases and the J gene end by 4 bases; junction bases not matched to a gene: 7. Germline V lookup: CDR1 SGHNT, CDR2 YENEEA. CDR3 loop: CASSQSAGGYNEQFF. In nucleotides, the CDR3 is TGTGCCAGCAGCCAGTCGGCGGGGGGTTACAATGAGCAGTTCTTC.

The rearrangement uses TRBV9 and TRBJ2-1, with D possibly TRBD2 on 6 matching bases. This CDR3 has 15 amino acids. Germline V gives CDR1 SGDLS, CDR2 YYNGEE. V dropped 3 bases and J dropped 0 bases, with 10 bases sitting between them. The CDR3: CASSAAGSSYNEQFF. The CDR3, as DNA: TGTGCCAGCAGCGCGGCGGGGAGCTCCTACAATGAGCAGTTCTTC.